The 10 T cell receptor beta chains in this list originate from one sample, sequenced in a study of OX40 agonist ivuxolimab in advanced cancers. TCRdb keeps only in-frame clones here, not all; method: immunoSEQ multiplex PCR. The sample lists tens of thousands of clones, 87% seen once, with around 2.7% in the top ten. The sequenced sample was CD4+ or CD8+ T cells sorted from blood, obtained in a trial of the OX40 agonist ivuxolimab. Receptors were obtained from an adult with an advanced solid tumor such as melanoma, head and neck, liver or kidney cancer.

In its sample, this clone was seen a few times. This chain links TRBV6-1 with TRBJ2-7; 11 bases line up with TRBD2. CDR1 and CDR2 from the germline V gene are MNHNS and SASEGT. V was clipped by 6 bases and J by 3 bases; unmatched bases: 7. CDR3 length: 15 amino acids. The CDR3 DNA sequence: TGTGCCAGCAGATTTATAGCGGGAGGGTACTACGAGCAGTACTTC. Translation: CASRFIAGGYYEQYF.

The chain joins TRBV11-2 to TRBJ1-3; weak D call: TRBD1 (5 bases). Germline V gene data show CDR1 as SGHAT and CDR2 as FQNNGV. Deletions cut 2 bases from V and 1 base from J, with 6 bases between. The CDR3 extends over 14 amino acids. The CDR3 sequence is CASSLQGSGNTIYF. The CDR3 DNA reads as TGTGCCAGCAGCTTACAGGGATCTGGAAACACCATATATTTT.

This clone was picked up one time. This sequence joins TRBV9 and TRBJ1-1; tentatively, D is TRBD1 (5 bases). With 0 bases removed from V and 3 bases from J, the gap between germline ends came to 6 bases. There are 13 residues in the CDR3. In germline, CDR1 is SGDLS, CDR2 YYNGEE. CDR3 protein: CASSVAGHTEAFF. The CDR3, as DNA: TGTGCCAGCAGCGTAGCGGGGCACACTGAAGCTTTCTTT.

A few counts support this clone. This chain joins TRBV28 and TRBJ2-1, with TRBD2 identical over 9 bases. Trimming took 8 bases from V and 8 from J; bases not matched to a gene: 16. Germline V gene lookup returns CDR1 MDHEN and CDR2 SYDVKM. The CDR3 consists of 16 residues. CDR3 coding DNA: TGTGCCAGCTCCAAGTCTCGGAGCGGGAGGACAGATGAGCAGTTCTTC. Its protein product is CASSKSRSGRTDEQFF.

This chain's CDR3 is CASSRGRRYEQYF. The CDR3 nucleotides read TGTGCCAGCAGTCGTGGACGTCGGTACGAGCAGTACTTC. This chain uses TRBV6-5 with TRBJ2-7; no clear D gene. The germline V gene encodes CDR1 MNHEY and CDR2 SVGAGI. V gave up 5 bases and J gave up 4 bases, with 12 bases separating them. The CDR3 contains 13 residues.

The gene calls are TRBV6-5 and TRBJ1-5; maybe TRBD1 (5 bases). The CDR3 has 15 residues. V lost 6 bases to trimming and J lost 0 bases, with 12 bases between them. CDR1 and CDR2 (germline): MNHEY, SVGAGI. The CDR3 loop is CASRLGTYSNQPQHF. DNA of the CDR3: TGTGCCAGCAGACTTGGGACTTATAGCAATCAGCCCCAGCATTTT.

The chain employs TRBV9 and TRBJ1-3; tentative D call: TRBD1 (5 bases). The germline V gene encodes CDR1 SGDLS and CDR2 YYNGEE. The CDR3 extends over 14 amino acids. With 0 bases removed from V and 4 bases from J, the gap between germline ends came to 8 bases. This CDR3 reads CASSVAGTGNTIYF. CDR3 DNA: TGTGCCAGCAGCGTAGCTGGGACCGGAAACACCATATATTTT. Full variable domain (outside the CDR3, taken from reference TRBV9 and TRBJ1-3): DSGVTQTPKHLITATGQRVTLRCSPRSGDLSVYWYQQSLDQGLQFLIQYYNGEERAKGNILERFSAQQFPDLHSELNLSSLELGDSALYFCASSVAGTGNTIYFGEGSWLTVV.

The V call is TRBV11-2, the J call TRBJ2-4; TRBD1 agrees at 8 bases. Per germline, CDR1 SGHAT and CDR2 FQNNGV. After removal of 5 bases from V and 6 bases from J, the junction contained 3 bases not matched to a gene. The CDR3 contains 13 residues. The CDR3 region has the DNA TGTGCCAGCAGCCCAGGACAGGGAAACATTCAGTACTTC. This translates into CASSPGQGNIQYF.

In nucleotides, the CDR3 is TGTGCCAGCAGTAAAGAACACCGCAATCAGCCCCAGCATTTT. This sequence encodes CASSKEHRNQPQHF. V gene TRBV28 combines with J gene TRBJ1-5; D unclear. CDR1 MDHEN and CDR2 SYDVKM come from the germline V gene. The CDR3 sequence is 14 residues long. V lost 5 bases and J lost 2, with 10 bases in between.

This clone appeared a single time. The CDR3 reads CASSISGRSAEAFF. The CDR3 DNA sequence: TGTGCCAGTAGTATTTCAGGGAGGAGTGCTGAAGCTTTCTTT. The J gene is TRBJ1-1, the V gene TRBV19, with a possible D match to TRBD1 (5 bases). V was pared by 3 bases and J by 6 bases, with 14 bases between. The CDR3 contains 14 residues. From germline, CDR1 is LNHDA and CDR2 SQIVND (reference sequence). The entire variable domain, with the rest obtained from reference TRBV19 and TRBJ1-1, is as follows: DGGITQSPKYLFRKEGQNVTLSCEQNLNHDAMYWYRQDPGQGLRLIYYSQIVNDFQKGDIAEGYSVSREKKESFPLTVTSAQKNPTAFYLCASSISGRSAEAFFGQGTRLTVV.